Listed below are T cell receptor beta chains from one sample, sequenced in a study of blood T cell repertoires in COVID-19. The table came from immunoSEQ multiplex PCR; TCRdb's copy has only in-frame clones and leaves some out. The repertoire consists of 95,000 to 100,000 clones, with about 89% occurring once and the leading ten covering around a tenth. The sample consisted of peripheral blood. The receptors derive from a woman aged 30 to 39 with acute or convalescent COVID-19. The CDR3 runs from the conserved cysteine through the conserved F or W. Fields, in order: J gene, V gene, clone size, D gene, CDR3 DNA, CDR3 protein. A D gene is named only where the DNA matches it firmly. Clone size is stated in some rows and not others, as once, few, many or a class when expanded.

>TRBJ2-3|TRBV9|-|-
TGTGCCAGCAGCGGTCCCAGCGGGCCAGCAGATACGCAGTATTTT
CASSGPSGPADTQYF
>TRBJ2-7|TRBV4-1|-|-
TGCGCCAGCAGCCAAGAGGGGCGACAGGCCTTC
CASSQEGRQAF
>TRBJ1-6|TRBV7-3|-|TRBD1
TGTGCCAGCAGTTCGTTGGGACAGACACCCCTCCACTTT
CASSSLGQTPLHF
>TRBJ1-6|TRBV7-2|-|-
TGTGCCAGCAGCCCTAAGAATTCACCCCTCCACTTT
CASSPKNSPLHF
>TRBJ2-1|TRBV6-6|-|TRBD2
TGTGCCAGCAGTGTAGGGACTAGCGGGAACAATGAGCAGTTCTTC
CASSVGTSGNNEQFF
>TRBJ2-7|TRBV6-2/TRBV6-3|once|TRBD2
TGTGCCAGCAGTCAATTCACCGGGACTAGCAGATCCTACGAGCAGTACTTC
CASSQFTGTSRSYEQYF
>TRBJ2-1|TRBV29-1|-|TRBD2
TGCAGCGTTGATCCCCTCCTAGCGGGGGGAGGCAATGAGCAGTTCTTC
CSVDPLLAGGGNEQFF
>TRBJ2-1|TRBV30|-|-
TGTGCCTGGAGTCCCCCCCATCCGAGCTCCTACAATGAGCAGTTCTTC
CAWSPPHPSSYNEQFF
>TRBJ1-1|TRBV2|-|TRBD1
TGTGCCAGCAGTGAAATCGCAGGGGGGTACACTGAAGCTTTCTTT
CASSEIAGGYTEAFF
>TRBJ2-7|TRBV13|-|-
TGTGCCAGCAGCTCCGGTAGGGGGGGTTACTCCTACGAGCAGTACTTC
CASSSGRGGYSYEQYF
>TRBJ1-6|TRBV2|-|-
TGTGCCAGCAGGGACAACCACCCAAGGGGACCCCTCCACTTT
CASRDNHPRGPLHF
>TRBJ2-7|TRBV5-1|once|-
TGCGCCAGCAGCTTGGTGCAGGCCACCTACGAGCAGTACTTC
CASSLVQATYEQYF
>TRBJ2-6|TRBV6-4|-|-
TGTGCCAGCAGTGTAAACTCTGGGGCCAACGTCCTGACTTTC
CASSVNSGANVLTF
>TRBJ2-3|TRBV19|-|-
TGTGCCAGTAGAGGGGGGGTCGGAACAGATACGCAGTATTTT
CASRGGVGTDTQYF
>TRBJ1-5|TRBV28|-|-
TGTGCCAGCAGTTTAAGTCAGGGTGTCAATCAGCCCCAGCATTTT
CASSLSQGVNQPQHF
>TRBJ1-6|TRBV2|-|-
TGTGCCAGCAGCCGGGACTGGGTTTCACCCCTCCACTTT
CASSRDWVSPLHF
>TRBJ2-7|TRBV12-3/TRBV12-4|-|-
TGTGCCAGCAGCATTACTAGCCCCTACGAGCAGTACTTC
CASSITSPYEQYF
>TRBJ2-1|TRBV5-1|once|TRBD2
TGCGCCAGCAGCCCCCTAGGGACTAGCGGGGGTACTGAGCAGTTCTTC
CASSPLGTSGGTEQFF
>TRBJ1-2|TRBV4-1|-|TRBD1
TGCGCCAGCAGCCAAGTCGGGGGACAGGGTTCTTACGGCTACACCTTC
CASSQVGGQGSYGYTF
>TRBJ1-2|TRBV4-1|-|-
TGCGCCAGCAGCCAGGGCGGAGGAGGAAACTATGGCTACACCTTC
CASSQGGGGNYGYTF
>TRBJ1-1|TRBV5-5|-|TRBD1
TGTGCCAGCAGCGATGGACAGGGGACTGAAGCTTTCTTT
CASSDGQGTEAFF
>TRBJ1-4|TRBV30|-|-
TGTGCCTGGAGTGTAAGGACAAGGAATGAAAAACTGTTTTTT
CAWSVRTRNEKLFF
>TRBJ1-2|TRBV11-2|-|TRBD1
TGTGCCAGCGTACAGGGGGCGTCTAACTATGGCTACACCTTC
CASVQGASNYGYTF
>TRBJ1-5|TRBV19|-|TRBD1
TGTGCCAGTAGTATTATGTGGGTGGGGACAGGGGCAGGGAATCAGCCCCAGCATTTT
CASSIMWVGTGAGNQPQHF
>TRBJ2-1|TRBV3-1/TRBV3-2|-|-
TGTGCCAGCAGCCAAGGAAGGCCATTAGGGGTCAATGAGCAGTTCTTC
CASSQGRPLGVNEQFF
>TRBJ2-7|TRBV28|once|TRBD1
TGTGCCAGCAGTTTCGGGACAGGGATCCCCTACGAGCAGTACTTC
CASSFGTGIPYEQYF
>TRBJ1-6|TRBV27|-|-
TGTGCCAGCAGGTCGAATTCACCCCTCCACTTT
CASRSNSPLHF
>TRBJ2-3|TRBV7-9|-|TRBD2
TGTGCCAGCAGCTTAAATAGCGGGGGCGCAGATACGCAGTATTTT
CASSLNSGGADTQYF
>TRBJ1-1|TRBV15|-|-
TGTGCCACCAGCAGAGATGGGGGGGGAAGTGAAGCTTTCTTT
CATSRDGGGSEAFF
>TRBJ1-3|TRBV28|-|TRBD1
TGTGCCAGCAGCGGTAACAGGGGGTACTCTGGAAACACCATATATTTT
CASSGNRGYSGNTIYF
>TRBJ1-2|TRBV6-6|few|TRBD1
TGTGCCAGCAGTCCCGGGACAGCTAACTATGGCTACACCTTC
CASSPGTANYGYTF
>TRBJ1-5|TRBV27|-|TRBD1
TGTGCCAGCAGTCAGGACAGGGTGAATCAGCCCCAGCATTTT
CASSQDRVNQPQHF
>TRBJ1-2|TRBV29-1|few|-
TGCAGCGCATCGGAGGAGGTCTACTATGGCTACACCTTC
CSASEEVYYGYTF
>TRBJ1-5|TRBV5-6|-|-
TGTGCCAGCAGCTCTTCCCAGCGAAGAACAGGGTTGGGTAGTCAGCCCCAGCATTTT
CASSSSQRRTGLGSQPQHF
>TRBJ2-3|TRBV13|once|-
TGTGCCAGCAGCCCTACAGGGTTCGATACGCAGTATTTT
CASSPTGFDTQYF
>TRBJ1-5|TRBV21-1|-|-
TGTGCCAGCCGCGCAGGGTATAGCAATCAGCCCCAGCATTTT
CASRAGYSNQPQHF
>TRBJ1-4|TRBV4-1|-|-
TGCGCCAGCAGCCAAGACTTGGAAAAACTGTTTTTT
CASSQDLEKLFF
>TRBJ2-7|TRBV21-1|-|-
TGTGCCAGCACCGCGGGCTCCGGAGGCTACGAGCAGTACTTC
CASTAGSGGYEQYF
>TRBJ1-2|TRBV5-1|-|-
TGCGCCAGCAGCTCAACATCGAGGTATGGCTACACCTTC
CASSSTSRYGYTF
>TRBJ1-6|TRBV19|-|-
TGTGCCAGTAGTATCAGGGTGGACTCACCCCTCCACTTT
CASSIRVDSPLHF